What follows are 22 T cell receptor beta chains derived from one specimen sequenced in a study of T cell responses to AZD1222 COVID-19 vaccine. Profiled with immunoSEQ multiplex PCR; TCRdb holds only in-frame clones, not every one. The table has fewer than 130,000 clones, about 87% seen once. This specimen was peripheral blood, taken 28 days after the second AZD1222 dose. Receptors were obtained from an adult who received the AZD1222 COVID-19 vaccine.

The chain combines TRBV29-1 with TRBJ2-7, with unresolved D. Looked up from germline, CDR1 is SQVTM and CDR2 is ANQGSEA. The length of the CDR3 is 11 residues. The V end was cut by 4 bases, the J end by 3 bases, with 7 bases between. The CDR3 DNA follows: TGCAGCGTTGCAGAACGCTACGAGCAGTACTTC. Protein sequence: CSVAERYEQYF.

The V gene is TRBV9, the J gene TRBJ1-1; D is possibly TRBD1 (6 bases). Germline CDR1 reads SGDLS; CDR2 reads YYNGEE. The germline V and J ends were trimmed by 4 bases and 5 bases, with 15 bases remaining between them. This CDR3 is 14 amino acids long. CDR3 amino acids: CASSNRVPRTEAFF. CDR3 DNA sequence: TGTGCCAGCAGCAACAGGGTGCCTAGGACTGAAGCTTTCTTT.

The V and J genes are TRBV29-1 and TRBJ1-1; possibly TRBD1 for D (5 bases). V was clipped by 2 bases and J by 5 bases, with 12 bases between them. Per germline, CDR1 SQVTM and CDR2 ANQGSEA. The CDR3 loop spans 13 amino acids. For the CDR3, the DNA is TGCAGCGTTGAACCCGGGGCAGGGACTGAAGCTTTCTTT. This gives the protein CSVEPGAGTEAFF.

This rearrangement joins TRBV7-9 to TRBJ2-7, with D hard to call. Germline CDR1 and CDR2: SEHNR and FQNEAQ (reference sequence). With 1 base removed from V and 1 base from J, the gap between germline ends came to 8 bases. The CDR3 extends over 14 amino acids. The CDR3 here is CASSLVAGSYEQYF. The CDR3 nucleotides are TGTGCCAGCAGCTTAGTGGCAGGTTCCTACGAGCAGTACTTC.

The rearrangement links TRBV6-5 to TRBJ2-7; TRBD2 matches at 9 bases. The CDR3 runs to 15 residues. With 8 bases clipped from V and 1 base from J, the junction kept 9 bases outside the gene matches. Germline CDR1 and CDR2: MNHEY and SVGAGI. The CDR3: CASGLAGDGSYEQYF. CDR3 sequence (DNA): TGTGCCAGCGGGTTAGCGGGAGATGGGTCCTACGAGCAGTACTTC.

The genes are TRBV11-3 and TRBJ1-1; D is unclear. This CDR3 spans 14 amino acids. Germline CDR1 reads SGHNT; CDR2 reads YENEEA. Deletions cut 5 bases from V and 1 base from J, with 11 bases between. CDR3 residues: CASSHALENTEAFF. CDR3 nucleotide sequence: TGTGCCAGCAGCCACGCCCTTGAGAACACTGAAGCTTTCTTT.

V is TRBV10-3 and J is TRBJ2-3; TRBD1 matches at 8 bases. This CDR3 spans 15 amino acids. After removal of 3 bases from V and 1 base from J, the junction contained 3 bases not matched to a gene. Germline CDR1 is ENHRY and CDR2 is SYGVKD. CDR3 region: CAISDGQGGTDTQYF. CDR3 sequence (DNA): TGTGCCATCAGTGACGGACAGGGTGGCACAGATACGCAGTATTTT.

This chain joins TRBV28 and TRBJ1-1, with a possible D match to TRBD1 (6 bases). From germline, CDR1 is MDHEN and CDR2 SYDVKM. Trimming took off 6 bases at V and 2 bases at J, with 13 bases between the two ends. This CDR3 has 14 residues. The CDR3 region has the DNA TGTGCCAGCAGGCAATCGGACAGAAACACTGAAGCTTTCTTT. Protein: CASRQSDRNTEAFF.

CDR3 sequence (DNA): TGTGCCTGGAGTGTGTTTGAAAAACTGTTTTTT. Translating it yields CAWSVFEKLFF. The V gene is TRBV30, the J gene TRBJ1-4; D is unclear. Germline V gene sequence: CDR1 GTSNPN, CDR2 SVGIG (reference sequence). V lost 0 bases and J 7 bases, leaving 3 bases between the germline ends. The CDR3 has 11 residues.

This chain connects TRBV27 to TRBJ2-7, with TRBD1 matching 8 bases. Germline V gives CDR1 MNHEY, CDR2 SMNVEV (reference sequence). This CDR3 is 15 amino acids long. With 7 bases clipped from V and 6 bases from J, the junction kept 14 bases outside the gene matches. The CDR3 region has the DNA TGTGCCAGCACCCCTATCCCGGACAGGGTGGGCGAGCAGTACTTC. This translates into CASTPIPDRVGEQYF.

On this clone: The junction and the germline gene differ at one end; a read error may be behind it. The chain couples TRBV6-5 to TRBJ2-1; perhaps D is TRBD1 or TRBD2 (5 bases each). Germline lookup yields CDR1 MNHEY and CDR2 SVGAGI. The CDR3 is made up of 15 amino acids. This CDR3 reads CASSPGTFSNNEQFF. The CDR3 bases are TGTGCCAGCAGCCCCGGGACCTTCTCCAACAATGAGCAGTTCTTC.

V and J are TRBV24-1 and TRBJ2-1, with 13 nucleotides matching TRBD2. Germline CDR1 KGHDR, CDR2 SFDVKD. This CDR3 region has 17 residues. The junction had 4 bases not matched to a gene; V was cut back by 1 base and J by 5 bases. This CDR3 reads CATSDFTSGGADNEQFF. The CDR3 nucleotides are TGTGCCACCAGTGATTTCACTAGCGGGGGGGCGGACAATGAGCAGTTCTTC.

V usage is TRBV11-2 and J usage is TRBJ2-1, with D hard to call. V was cut by 5 bases and J by 8 bases, with 10 bases left in between. The CDR3 sequence is 12 residues long. CDR1 is SGHAT and CDR2 is FQNNGV in the germline V gene. The CDR3 bases are TGTGCCAGCAGCCTCTCAGGAGATGAGCAGTTCTTC. It specifies CASSLSGDEQFF.

V and J are TRBV11-2 and TRBJ1-2, with D maybe TRBD1 (6 bases). Looked up from germline, CDR1 is SGHAT and CDR2 is FQNNGV. The length of the CDR3 is 16 residues. V lost 0 bases, J lost 2 bases, and 13 bases lay in between. CDR3 DNA sequence: TGTGCCAGCAGCTTAGATCTTTTTCAGGGGAACTATGGCTACACCTTC. It codes for CASSLDLFQGNYGYTF. The entire variable domain, with the rest obtained from reference TRBV11-2 and TRBJ1-2, is as follows: EAGVAQSPRYKIIEKRQSVAFWCNPISGHATLYWYQQILGQGPKLLIQFQNNGVVDDSQLPKDRFSAERLKGVDSTLKIQPAKLEDSAVYLCASSLDLFQGNYGYTFGSGTRLTVV.

This clone appeared a single time. The chain joins TRBV28 to TRBJ1-2; maybe TRBD1 (5 bases). The CDR3 runs 14 residues. The V end was cut by 2 bases, the J end by 6 bases, with 13 bases between. Germline loops: CDR1 MDHEN, CDR2 SYDVKM. CDR3 DNA: TGTGCCAGCAGTTTAGGGGTAATCAGGGATGGCTACACCTTC. This sequence encodes CASSLGVIRDGYTF.

V usage is TRBV20-1 and J usage is TRBJ1-1; D is unclear. The V and J ends lost 8 bases and 10 bases respectively, with 14 bases between them. The CDR3 covers 10 residues. Germline loops: CDR1 DFQATT, CDR2 SNEGSKA (reference sequence). This CDR3 reads CSTSRVGAFF. CDR3 nucleotides: TGCAGTACAAGTAGGGTAGGAGCTTTCTTT.

The genes are TRBV5-6 and TRBJ2-1; 7 bases are shared with TRBD2. Germline V gene lookup returns CDR1 SGHDT and CDR2 YYEEEE. The CDR3 contains 16 residues. After removal of 4 bases from V and 4 bases from J, the junction contained 11 bases not matched to a gene. CDR3 amino acids: CASSPLGGDAYNEQFF. The CDR3 DNA is TGTGCCAGCAGCCCCCTGGGGGGGGACGCTTACAATGAGCAGTTCTTC. The full variable domain, its missing parts supplied by reference TRBV5-6 and TRBJ2-1, is DAGVTQSPTHLIKTRGQQVTLRCSPKSGHDTVSWYQQALGQGPQFIFQYYEEEERQRGNFPDRFSGHQFPNYSSELNVNALLLGDSALYLCASSPLGGDAYNEQFFGPGTRLTVL.

This chain joins TRBV18 and TRBJ1-4, with D tentatively TRBD1 (6 bases). This CDR3 has 14 amino acids. Deletions cut 6 bases from V and 2 bases from J, with 10 bases between. CDR1 is KGHSH and CDR2 is LQKENI in the germline V gene. The CDR3 region is CASSPQGTNEKLFF. The CDR3 bases are TGTGCCAGCTCCCCTCAGGGGACTAATGAAAAACTGTTTTTT.

The V and J genes are TRBV6-5 and TRBJ1-1; 9 bases fit TRBD1. V trimming: 1 base; J trimming: 2 bases; junction bases outside the gene matches: 2. CDR1 and CDR2 from the germline V gene are MNHEY and SVGAGI. The CDR3 is made up of 15 amino acids. The CDR3 DNA is TGTGCCAGCAGTTACTGGGGACAGGGAAACACTGAAGCTTTCTTT. Translated: CASSYWGQGNTEAFF.

The rearrangement links TRBV19 to TRBJ2-3, with 10 bases aligning to TRBD2. J was trimmed by 1 base and V by 3 bases; bases with no gene match: 10. CDR3 size: 18 residues. Germline-derived CDR1 and CDR2 are LNHDA and SQIVND (reference sequence). CDR3 in amino acids: CASSITRLAGVGTDTQYF. The CDR3 region has the DNA TGTGCCAGTAGTATCACGCGACTAGCGGGCGTTGGCACAGATACGCAGTATTTT. Supplemented by reference TRBV19 and TRBJ2-3, the full variable domain reads DGGITQSPKYLFRKEGQNVTLSCEQNLNHDAMYWYRQDPGQGLRLIYYSQIVNDFQKGDIAEGYSVSREKKESFPLTVTSAQKNPTAFYLCASSITRLAGVGTDTQYFGPGTRLTVL.

The chain is built from TRBV6-5 and TRBJ1-3; 7 bases match TRBD1. CDR3 length: 14 residues. Germline values: CDR1 MNHEY, CDR2 SVGAGI. Losses at the gene ends were 7 bases for V and 4 bases for J; bases not matched to a gene: 7. CDR3 coding DNA: TGTGCCAGCAATCCTACAGGGGTAGGAAACACCATATATTTT. The encoded protein is CASNPTGVGNTIYF.

The gene calls are TRBV25-1 and TRBJ1-2; D not certain. Germline loops: CDR1 MGHDK, CDR2 SYGVNS. V was trimmed by 4 bases and J by 3 bases, leaving 15 bases between them. The CDR3 consists of 15 residues. CDR3 sequence reads: CASSAQEKGDYGYTF. The CDR3 nucleotides are TGTGCCAGCAGTGCGCAGGAAAAGGGAGACTATGGCTACACCTTC.